This entry lists 28 T cell receptor beta chains sequenced from one sample in a study of shared clonotypes between healthy human individuals. Sequencing used immunoSEQ multiplex PCR; TCRdb keeps in-frame clones, though not all of them. Found here are under 2,500,000 clones, around 95% of them singletons; the top ten hold more than 0.1%. Material for sequencing was naive CD4+ T cells sorted from blood. Described subset: CD45RA+ positively selected. The receptors derive from a man between 18 and 35 years old in good health.

The chain employs TRBV9 and TRBJ2-1, with D possibly TRBD2 on 6 matching bases. CDR1 SGDLS and CDR2 YYNGEE come from the germline V gene. The CDR3 contains 16 residues. V shed 0 bases and J shed 5 bases, with 15 bases lying between them. This chain's CDR3 is CASSVGGTYGHNEQFF. CDR3 DNA: TGTGCCAGCAGCGTAGGTGGGACTTACGGCCACAATGAGCAGTTCTTC.

The CDR3, as DNA: TGCACCAGCAGCCTTAGGGTACAGCCCCAGCATTTT. Protein sequence: CTSSLRVQPQHF. This rearrangement joins TRBV1 to TRBJ1-5. TRBV1 is reported as a pseudogene. The CDR3 runs 12 residues.

V gene TRBV10-3 combines with J gene TRBJ2-1, with 9 positions matching TRBD2. The CDR3 is 14 residues long. Germline CDR1 ENHRY, CDR2 SYGVKD. With 10 bases clipped from V and 3 bases from J, the junction kept 7 bases outside the gene matches. The DNA of the CDR3 is TGTGCCACGGAGCGGGGGGAGCTCTACAATGAGCAGTTCTTC. Translation: CATERGELYNEQFF.

This clone was seen only once. The J gene is TRBJ1-1, the V gene TRBV6-5, with 7 bases fitting TRBD1. The germline V gene has CDR1 MNHEY and CDR2 SVGAGI. V gave up 6 bases and J gave up 3 bases; unmatched junction bases: 10. The CDR3 runs to 15 residues. The CDR3 is CASSGDSGYYTEAFF. CDR3 bases: TGTGCCAGCAGCGGGGACAGCGGATACTACACTGAAGCTTTCTTT.

This clone was observed once. The chain has TRBV19 and TRBJ1-3, with 8 bases matching TRBD1. The V gene's germline CDR1 is LNHDA and CDR2 SQIVND (reference sequence). V dropped 4 bases and J dropped 2; count of bases not matched to a gene: 7. This CDR3 has 16 residues. The CDR3 loop is CASSTNDRGAGNTIYF. The CDR3 bases are TGTGCCAGTAGTACCAACGACAGGGGAGCTGGAAACACCATATATTTT.

A single count supports this clone. Different DNA sequences within this sample yield the same CDR3. The chain recombines TRBV7-2 with TRBJ2-2; possible D gene TRBD2, 5 bases. V lost 3 bases to trimming and J lost 4 bases, with 9 bases between them. There are 14 residues in the CDR3. Germline CDR1 SGHTA, CDR2 FQGNSA. For the CDR3, the DNA is TGTGCCAGCAGCTTGGCCGGAGGCACCGGGGAGCTGTTTTTT. This sequence encodes CASSLAGGTGELFF.

The V gene is TRBV19, the J gene TRBJ2-5; possibly TRBD2 for D (5 bases). CDR1 and CDR2 from the germline V gene are LNHDA and SQIVND (reference sequence). V lost 8 bases, J lost 7 bases, and 17 bases lay in between. CDR3 length: 13 amino acids. The CDR3 loop is CASGKREEGTQYF. CDR3 bases: TGTGCCAGTGGAAAGCGTGAAGAGGGGACCCAGTACTTC.

The chain couples TRBV18 to TRBJ1-2; D is possibly TRBD1 (5 bases). V was shortened by 6 bases and J by 5 bases, with 13 bases between the two germline ends. Germline CDR1 KGHSH, CDR2 LQKENI. The CDR3 is 13 amino acids. The CDR3 DNA reads as TGTGCCAGCTCCTTTGGTGAGGGGTATGGCTACACCTTC. Its protein product is CASSFGEGYGYTF.

The rearrangement links TRBV25-1 to TRBJ2-1; 8 bases agree with TRBD2. The CDR3 spans 16 residues. Losses at the gene ends were 4 bases for V and 3 bases for J; bases not matched to a gene: 8. Germline assignment: CDR1 MGHDK and CDR2 SYGVNS. CDR3 DNA sequence: TGTGCCAGCAGTGTGGGTTCGGGAGGGTACTACAATGAGCAGTTCTTC. Its protein is CASSVGSGGYYNEQFF. Supplemented by reference TRBV25-1 and TRBJ2-1, the full variable domain reads EADIYQTPRYLVIGTGKKITLECSQTMGHDKMYWYQQDPGMELHLIHYSYGVNSTEKGDLSSESTVSRIRTEHFPLTLESARPSHTSQYLCASSVGSGGYYNEQFFGPGTRLTVL.

The J gene is TRBJ2-1, the V gene TRBV25-1, with D possibly called TRBD1 or TRBD2 (6 bases each). CDR3 length equals 15 residues. V lost 4 bases and J lost 3, with 13 bases in between. Per the germline V gene, CDR1 is MGHDK and CDR2 is SYGVNS. The CDR3 here is CASSVGGGGYNEQFF. The CDR3 DNA reads TGTGCCAGCAGTGTAGGAGGGGGTGGCTACAATGAGCAGTTCTTC.

This chain uses TRBV28 with TRBJ2-1; D is perhaps TRBD2 (6 bases). The CDR3 loop spans 15 amino acids. Germline V lookup: CDR1 MDHEN, CDR2 SYDVKM. Trimming took 7 bases from V and 6 from J, leaving 19 bases between them. This chain's CDR3 is CASTPGTRGINEQFF. CDR3 nucleotide sequence: TGTGCCAGCACCCCCGGGACTCGTGGTATCAATGAGCAGTTCTTC.

V is TRBV30 and J is TRBJ2-3; the match to TRBD2 covers 12 bases. The CDR3 has 17 amino acids. Per the germline V gene, CDR1 is GTSNPN and CDR2 is SVGIG (reference sequence). Trimming at V came to 0 bases and at J to 2 bases, leaving 6 bases not matched to a gene. The CDR3 DNA reads TGTGCCTGGAGTGTAACCAGGACTAGCGGGGACACAGATACGCAGTATTTT. Encoded protein: CAWSVTRTSGDTDTQYF.

CDR3 DNA: TGCGCCAGCAGCTTGGAAGCTGGGGTAGGTGCGACCCAGTACTTC. Its protein is CASSLEAGVGATQYF. The chain joins TRBV5-1 to TRBJ2-5; D gene unclear. V lost 0 bases to trimming and J lost 7 bases, with 16 bases between them. The CDR3 has 15 residues. CDR1 and CDR2 (germline): SGHRS, YFSETQ.

A remark on this clone: Other DNA sequences in this specimen translate into the identical CDR3. This rearrangement joins TRBV6-5 to TRBJ2-7, with D uncertain. The germline gives CDR1 MNHEY, CDR2 SVGAGI. Trimming shortened V by 4 bases and J by 4 bases, and 5 bases separated the two germline ends. The length of the CDR3 is 11 residues. As DNA, the CDR3 is TGTGCCAGCAGTTTTCTTTACGAGCAGTACTTC. This translates into CASSFLYEQYF.

V and J are TRBV6-1 and TRBJ1-5; 9 nucleotides align to TRBD1. Trimming removed 4 bases from V and 4 bases from J; junction bases left unmatched: 2. Per germline, CDR1 MNHNS and CDR2 SASEGT. The CDR3 length is 14 residues. This CDR3 is CASSAQGANQPQHF. The CDR3 DNA reads TGTGCCAGCAGTGCACAGGGGGCTAATCAGCCCCAGCATTTT.

The chain is built from TRBV19 and TRBJ1-2, with TRBD1 matching 7 bases. The CDR3 extends over 14 amino acids. J gave up 7 bases and V 4 bases, and 9 bases lay outside the gene matches. The V gene's germline CDR1 is LNHDA and CDR2 SQIVND (reference sequence). CDR3 coding DNA: TGTGCCAGTAGTACCTCCGACAGGGCCCTTGGCTACACCTTC. Translated, it gives CASSTSDRALGYTF.

Of note for this clone: Additional DNA sequences in this sample encode the identical CDR3. The chain recombines TRBV11-2 with TRBJ2-6, with D unclear. The CDR3 loop spans 15 amino acids. Trimming pared 1 base from V and 1 base from J, leaving 5 bases between. The germline CDR1 and CDR2 sequences are SGHAT and FQNNGV. CDR3 amino acids: CASSLGGSGANVLTF. For the CDR3, the DNA is TGTGCCAGCAGCTTAGGCGGATCTGGGGCCAACGTCCTGACTTTC. The entire variable domain, with the rest obtained from reference TRBV11-2 and TRBJ2-6, is as follows: EAGVAQSPRYKIIEKRQSVAFWCNPISGHATLYWYQQILGQGPKLLIQFQNNGVVDDSQLPKDRFSAERLKGVDSTLKIQPAKLEDSAVYLCASSLGGSGANVLTFGAGSRLTVL.

V usage is TRBV27 and J usage is TRBJ2-5; tentative D call: TRBD1 (5 bases). CDR1 and CDR2 from the germline V gene are MNHEY and SMNVEV (reference sequence). CDR3 length equals 13 residues. With 5 bases removed from V and 2 bases from J, the gap between germline ends came to 9 bases. The CDR3 loop is CASSPRQQETQYF. In DNA, the CDR3 is TGTGCCAGCAGTCCCCGACAGCAAGAGACCCAGTACTTC.

This clone appeared a single time. Other DNA sequences in the sample encode the same CDR3. The chain couples TRBV7-2 to TRBJ2-7, with D possibly TRBD2 on 5 matching bases. In germline, CDR1 is SGHTA, CDR2 FQGNSA. The V gene lost 0 bases and the J gene lost 2 bases, with 8 bases spanning the gap. The CDR3 extends over 14 amino acids. The CDR3 sequence is CASSLALAAYEQYF. As DNA, the CDR3 is TGTGCCAGCAGCTTAGCTCTAGCCGCCTACGAGCAGTACTTC.

The chain carries TRBV19 and TRBJ1-1; possibly TRBD1 for D (5 bases). Per germline, CDR1 LNHDA and CDR2 SQIVND (reference sequence). The V end was cut by 0 bases, the J end by 0 bases, with 14 bases between. The CDR3 has 17 residues. The CDR3 region is CASSIDLWAGMNTEAFF. The CDR3 coding sequence is TGTGCCAGTAGTATAGATCTATGGGCAGGGATGAACACTGAAGCTTTCTTT.

Regarding this clone: Other DNA sequences in this specimen translate into the identical CDR3. This sequence joins TRBV10-1 and TRBJ1-6; no reliable D call. This CDR3 is built from 13 residues. The germline V gene has CDR1 WNHNN and CDR2 SYGVQD (reference sequence). V shed 0 bases and J shed 10 bases, with 7 bases lying between them. CDR3 sequence reads: CASSESVGSPLHF. The CDR3 DNA reads TGCGCCAGCAGTGAGTCGGTGGGGTCACCCCTCCACTTT.

The chain employs TRBV18 and TRBJ1-6; 9 bases match TRBD1. Germline V gene sequence: CDR1 KGHSH, CDR2 LQKENI. Unmatched junction bases numbered 10, after V lost 3 bases and J lost 7 bases. CDR3 length: 17 residues. The CDR3, as DNA: TGTGCCAGCTCACCCGGGCTACAGGGGGCGGGAAATTCACCCCTCCACTTT. The encoded protein is CASSPGLQGAGNSPLHF.

The CDR3 DNA reads TGTGCCATCAGTGCAGGACGGACAGGGGGTTTAGGAGACACTGAAGCTTTCTTT. Its translation: CAISAGRTGGLGDTEAFF. The chain recombines TRBV10-3 with TRBJ1-1, with 10 bases matching TRBD1. Germline V gene sequence: CDR1 ENHRY, CDR2 SYGVKD. The CDR3 sequence is 18 residues long. V trimming: 4 bases; J trimming: 3 bases; junction bases outside the gene matches: 14.

The chain couples TRBV7-2 to TRBJ2-5, with 7 positions matching TRBD1. Germline loops: CDR1 SGHTA, CDR2 FQGNSA. V lost 5 bases, J lost 2 bases, and 14 bases stayed unmatched. This CDR3 comprises 17 residues. As DNA, the CDR3 is TGTGCCAGCAGCACCCGGCGTCCGGGACAGCGACAAGAGACCCAGTACTTC. Its protein is CASSTRRPGQRQETQYF. The full variable domain, completed using reference TRBV7-2 and TRBJ2-5, is GAGVSQSPSNKVTEKGKDVELRCDPISGHTALYWYRQSLGQGLEFLIYFQGNSAPDKSGLPSDRFSAERTGGSVSTLTIQRTQQEDSAVYLCASSTRRPGQRQETQYFGPGTRLLVL.

This chain uses TRBV4-1 with TRBJ2-1; D unresolved. With 0 bases removed from V and 0 bases from J, the gap between germline ends came to 12 bases. The CDR3 runs to 17 residues. CDR1 MGHRA and CDR2 YSYEKL come from the germline V gene. The CDR3 region has the DNA TGCGCCAGCAGCCAAGATAGTGGCATCAGCTCCTACAATGAGCAGTTCTTC. Its protein product is CASSQDSGISSYNEQFF.

The rearrangement uses TRBV10-1 and TRBJ2-7, with D hard to call. Trimming cost V 5 bases and J 2 bases, with 13 bases left between them. This CDR3 comprises 14 residues. Germline CDR1 is WNHNN and CDR2 is SYGVQD (reference sequence). In DNA, the CDR3 is TGCGCCAGCAGTCAAACTCGAACCACCTACGAGCAGTACTTC. Translating gives CASSQTRTTYEQYF.

J is TRBJ2-1 and V is TRBV6-5; 10 nucleotides line up with TRBD2. Germline CDR1 reads MNHEY; CDR2 reads SVGAGI. V lost 0 bases to trimming and J lost 8 bases; unmatched junction nucleotides: 4. This CDR3 region has 15 residues. CDR3 region: CASSYSSGGAHEQFF. CDR3 DNA: TGTGCCAGCAGTTACTCCAGCGGGGGGGCCCATGAGCAGTTCTTC.

V usage is TRBV30 and J usage is TRBJ1-5; 7 nucleotides match TRBD1. CDR3 length: 14 residues. The V gene end was trimmed by 4 bases and the J gene end by 2 bases; junction bases not matched to a gene: 5. Germline CDR1 and CDR2: GTSNPN and SVGIG (reference sequence). CDR3 DNA sequence: TGTGCCTGGACCACCGGGACAGGCAATCAGCCCCAGCATTTT. Its translation is CAWTTGTGNQPQHF.